This entry features one T cell receptor (beta chain) sequence. It has no known antigen specificity. There are no base qualities to consult, and no much larger clone falls within one base. The method behind the library was the immunoSEQ multiplex PCR assay. Rearranged TCR beta chain sequences were amplified using the hsTCRB Kit according to the manufacturer's protocol. TCRB libraries were sequenced on an Illumina MiSeq. Processing in the source paper ran as follows. Demultiplexing, trimming and gene mapping were performed with the kit vendor's proprietary platform. This immuneACCESS table, as held by TCRdb, lists in-frame sequences with V and J called but not all clones. Of the missing ones, under half trace to an unresolved V gene in checked studies; the others have no known cause. The DNA gave D and trimming, while V, J and clone size come from that table. The sample profile shows roughly 84,000 clones; 82% of them were found once. The ten largest make up roughly 5.3% of the sample.

Sample time point, as interpreted from the label and publication: baseline, week 1 (first vaccination visit). In light of the paper, this sample's treatment or condition label describes: pre-vaccination baseline after standard-of-care therapy. The donors had newly diagnosed IDH1-mutant astrocytomas of WHO grade 3 or 4 that showed loss of nuclear ATRX. The samples were drawn from NOA16, a multicentre, single-arm, open-label phase I trial in Germany that tested a mutant IDH1 peptide vaccine in humans for the first time. For immunogenicity testing, the blood drawn at visit V03 was used as the baseline sample. The DNeasy Blood and Tissue Kit was used to extract genomic DNA from EDTA blood for TCRB sequencing. These data are taken from a study of a mutant IDH1 vaccine in newly diagnosed glioma (dated by TCRdb to 2020 to 2022). With respect to the entire study: The approximately 30 treated patients were roughly 60% male and around 38% female, with a mean age of roughly 42 years. Before enrollment, most patients had been given radiochemotherapy with temozolomide as standard therapy, while the rest had received either radiotherapy alone or temozolomide alone. Peripheral blood samples were drawn at six visits, namely V03 (baseline), V05, V07, V10, V12 and V13. For exploratory analyses, about two dozen treated patients had longitudinal TCRB deep sequencing done wherever samples were available.

The CDR3 runs 15 amino acids, cysteine and phenylalanine included. Only CDR3 DNA is held: 45 bases, read in frame from base 1. V is shortened by 7 bases, J by 4 bases, and the region joining them spans 20 bases. The CDR1 and CDR2 encoded by the germline V gene (reference sequence) are GTSNPN and SVGIG. Study-level results and caveats: Pseudoprogression appeared unrelated to alterations in the top peripheral T cell clonotypes detected by TCRB sequencing. According to the authors, sample limitations meant that analyses of patient blood samples could not be reproduced. Immune responses induced by the vaccine were seen in over 90% of patients across multiple MHC alleles. Selection of PBMC samples for TCRB deep sequencing was based on availability.

The specimen comprised PBMCs, sampled from a glioma patient treated with radiotherapy, temozolomide or both. This sequence originates from a man between 35 and 55 years old with glioma. Some clones in this sample may be carry-over from other donors' samples. Recombination connected TRBV30 to TRBJ1-3; a confident D gene designation cannot be given. The nucleotide sequence reads as follows: TGTGCCTACCGCCCCTTCGGGGAGTCCGGAAACACCATATATTTT. Its amino acids are CAYRPFGESGNTIYF.